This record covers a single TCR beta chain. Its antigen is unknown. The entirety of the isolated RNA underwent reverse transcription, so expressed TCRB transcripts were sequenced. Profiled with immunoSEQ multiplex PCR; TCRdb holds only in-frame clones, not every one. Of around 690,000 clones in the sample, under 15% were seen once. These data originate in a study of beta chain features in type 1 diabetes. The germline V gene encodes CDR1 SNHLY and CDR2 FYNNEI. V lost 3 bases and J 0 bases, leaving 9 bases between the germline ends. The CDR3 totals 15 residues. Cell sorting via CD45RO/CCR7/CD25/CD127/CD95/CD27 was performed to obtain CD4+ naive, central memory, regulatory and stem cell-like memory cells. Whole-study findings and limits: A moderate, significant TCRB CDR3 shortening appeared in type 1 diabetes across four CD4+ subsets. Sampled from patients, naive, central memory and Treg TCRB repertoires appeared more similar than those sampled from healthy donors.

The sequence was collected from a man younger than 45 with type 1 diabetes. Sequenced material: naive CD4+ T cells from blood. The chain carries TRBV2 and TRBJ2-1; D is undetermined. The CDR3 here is CASSEERSSYNEQFF. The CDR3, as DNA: TGTGCCAGCAGTGAGGAAAGGAGCTCCTACAATGAGCAGTTCTTC.